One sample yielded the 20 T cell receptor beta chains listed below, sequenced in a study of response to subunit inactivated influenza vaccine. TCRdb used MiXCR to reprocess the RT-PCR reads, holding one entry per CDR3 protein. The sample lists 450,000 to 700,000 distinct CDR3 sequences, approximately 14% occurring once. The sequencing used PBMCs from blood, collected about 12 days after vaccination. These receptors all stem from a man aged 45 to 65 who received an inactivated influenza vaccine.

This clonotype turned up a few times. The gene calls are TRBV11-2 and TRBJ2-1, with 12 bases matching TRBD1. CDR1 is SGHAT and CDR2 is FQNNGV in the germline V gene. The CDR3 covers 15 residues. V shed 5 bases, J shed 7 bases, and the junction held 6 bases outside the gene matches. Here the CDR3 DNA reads TGTGCCAGCAGCCCGGGACAGGGGGCAAGAAATGAGCAGTTCTTC. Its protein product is CASSPGQGARNEQFF.

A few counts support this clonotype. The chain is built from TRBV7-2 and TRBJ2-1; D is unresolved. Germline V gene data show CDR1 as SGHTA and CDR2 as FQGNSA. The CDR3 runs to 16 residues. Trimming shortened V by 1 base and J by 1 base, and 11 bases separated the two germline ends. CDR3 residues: CASSLDFLISYNEQFF. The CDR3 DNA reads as TGTGCCAGCAGCTTAGATTTCCTAATATCCTACAATGAGCAGTTCTTC.

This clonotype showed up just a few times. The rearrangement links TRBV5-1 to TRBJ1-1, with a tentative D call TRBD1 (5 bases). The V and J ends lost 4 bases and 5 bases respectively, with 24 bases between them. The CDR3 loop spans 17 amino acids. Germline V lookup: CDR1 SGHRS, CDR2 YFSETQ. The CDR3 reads CASSPTRDSISGTEAFF. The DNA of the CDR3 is TGCGCCAGCAGCCCGACCCGCGACAGCATCTCGGGGACTGAAGCTTTCTTT.

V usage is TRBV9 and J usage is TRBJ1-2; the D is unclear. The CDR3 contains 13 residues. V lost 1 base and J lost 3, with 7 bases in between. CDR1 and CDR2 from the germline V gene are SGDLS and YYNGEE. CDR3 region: CASSVTLYYGYTF. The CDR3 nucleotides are TGTGCCAGCAGCGTAACCCTTTACTATGGCTACACCTTC. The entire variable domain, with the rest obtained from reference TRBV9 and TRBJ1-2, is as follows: DSGVTQTPKHLITATGQRVTLRCSPRSGDLSVYWYQQSLDQGLQFLIQYYNGEERAKGNILERFSAQQFPDLHSELNLSSLELGDSALYFCASSVTLYYGYTFGSGTRLTVV.

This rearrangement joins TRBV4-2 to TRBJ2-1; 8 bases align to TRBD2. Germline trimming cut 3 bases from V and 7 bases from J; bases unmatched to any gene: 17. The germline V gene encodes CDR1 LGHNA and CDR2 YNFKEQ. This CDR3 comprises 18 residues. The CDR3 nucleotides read TGTGCCAGCAGCCAGCGGACTAGCCGGAGGGCCCTACAGAATGAGCAGTTCTTC. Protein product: CASSQRTSRRALQNEQFF.

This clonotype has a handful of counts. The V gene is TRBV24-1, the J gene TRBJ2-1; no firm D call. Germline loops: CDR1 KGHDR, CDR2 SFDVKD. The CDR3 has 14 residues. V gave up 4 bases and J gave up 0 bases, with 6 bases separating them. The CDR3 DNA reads TGTGCCACCAGTGAGGGCCCCTCCTACAATGAGCAGTTCTTC. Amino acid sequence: CATSEGPSYNEQFF.

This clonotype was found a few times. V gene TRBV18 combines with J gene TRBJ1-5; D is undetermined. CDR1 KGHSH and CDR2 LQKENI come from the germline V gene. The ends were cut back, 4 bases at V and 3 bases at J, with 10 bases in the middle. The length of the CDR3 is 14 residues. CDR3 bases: TGTGCCAGCTCACGTCTGGAGGACAATCAGCCCCAGCATTTT. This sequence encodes CASSRLEDNQPQHF.

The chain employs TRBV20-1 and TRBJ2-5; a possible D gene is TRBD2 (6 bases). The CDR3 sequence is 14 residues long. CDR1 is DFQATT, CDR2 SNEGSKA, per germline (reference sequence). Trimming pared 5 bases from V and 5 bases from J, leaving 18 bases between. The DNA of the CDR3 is TGCAGTGCTCCCTACGGGAGACGAGGGGAGACCCAGTACTTC. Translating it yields CSAPYGRRGETQYF.

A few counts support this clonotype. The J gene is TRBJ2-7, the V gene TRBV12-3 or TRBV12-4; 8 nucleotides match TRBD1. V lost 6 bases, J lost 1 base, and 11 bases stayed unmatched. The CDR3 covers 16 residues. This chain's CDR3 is CASRGTGGPFSYEQYF. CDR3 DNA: TGTGCCAGCAGGGGAACAGGGGGACCCTTTTCCTACGAGCAGTACTTC.

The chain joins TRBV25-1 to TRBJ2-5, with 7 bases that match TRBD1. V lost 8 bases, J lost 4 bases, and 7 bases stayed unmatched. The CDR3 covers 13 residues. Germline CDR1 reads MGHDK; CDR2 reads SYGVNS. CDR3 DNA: TGTGCCAGCCGGGACAGTCATCGAGAGACCCAGTACTTC. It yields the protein CASRDSHRETQYF.

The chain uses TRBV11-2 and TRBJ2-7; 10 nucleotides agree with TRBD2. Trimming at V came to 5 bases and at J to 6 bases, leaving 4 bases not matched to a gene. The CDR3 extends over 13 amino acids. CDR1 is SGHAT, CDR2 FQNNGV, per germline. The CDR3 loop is CASSPGLALEQYF. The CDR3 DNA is TGTGCCAGCAGCCCGGGACTAGCGCTCGAGCAGTACTTC. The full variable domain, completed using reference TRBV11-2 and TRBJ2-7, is EAGVAQSPRYKIIEKRQSVAFWCNPISGHATLYWYQQILGQGPKLLIQFQNNGVVDDSQLPKDRFSAERLKGVDSTLKIQPAKLEDSAVYLCASSPGLALEQYFGPGTRLTVT.

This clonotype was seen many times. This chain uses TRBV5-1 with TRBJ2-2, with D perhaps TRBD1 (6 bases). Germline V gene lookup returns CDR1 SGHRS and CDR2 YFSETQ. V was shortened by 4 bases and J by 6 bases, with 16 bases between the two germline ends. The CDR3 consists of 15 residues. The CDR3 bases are TGCGCCAGCAGCCGTCCAGGGGCTTCGGCCGGGGAGCTGTTTTTT. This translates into CASSRPGASAGELFF.

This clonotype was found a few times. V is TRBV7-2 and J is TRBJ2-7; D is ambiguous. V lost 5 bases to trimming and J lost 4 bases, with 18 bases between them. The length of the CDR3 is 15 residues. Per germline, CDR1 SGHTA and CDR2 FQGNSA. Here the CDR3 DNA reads TGTGCCAGCAGCCTACCGACGGCAGCACATTACGAGCAGTACTTC. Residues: CASSLPTAAHYEQYF.

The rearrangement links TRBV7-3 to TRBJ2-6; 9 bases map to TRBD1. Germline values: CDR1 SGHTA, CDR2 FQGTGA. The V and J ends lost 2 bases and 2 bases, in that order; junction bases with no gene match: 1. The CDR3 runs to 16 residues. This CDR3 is CASSLRQGAGANVLTF. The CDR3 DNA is TGTGCCAGCAGCTTACGACAGGGGGCTGGGGCCAACGTCCTGACTTTC.

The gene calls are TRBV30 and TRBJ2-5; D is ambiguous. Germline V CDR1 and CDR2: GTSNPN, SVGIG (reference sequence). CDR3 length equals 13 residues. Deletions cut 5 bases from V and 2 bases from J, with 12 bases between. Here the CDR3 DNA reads TGTGCCTGGGGCAGACATGCACAAGAGACCCAGTACTTC. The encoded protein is CAWGRHAQETQYF.

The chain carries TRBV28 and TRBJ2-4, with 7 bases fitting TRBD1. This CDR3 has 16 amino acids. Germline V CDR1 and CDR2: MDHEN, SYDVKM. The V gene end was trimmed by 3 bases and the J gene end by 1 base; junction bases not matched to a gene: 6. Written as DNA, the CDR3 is TGTGCCAGCAGTTTGACAGGGTATCCGGCCAAAAACATTCAGTACTTC. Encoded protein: CASSLTGYPAKNIQYF.

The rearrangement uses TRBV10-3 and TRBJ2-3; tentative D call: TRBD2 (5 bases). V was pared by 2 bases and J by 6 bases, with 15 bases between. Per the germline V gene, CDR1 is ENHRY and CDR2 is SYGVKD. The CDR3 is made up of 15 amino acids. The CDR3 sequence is CAISEPRAGGDTQYF. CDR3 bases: TGTGCCATCAGTGAGCCGCGCGCAGGCGGGGATACGCAGTATTTT.

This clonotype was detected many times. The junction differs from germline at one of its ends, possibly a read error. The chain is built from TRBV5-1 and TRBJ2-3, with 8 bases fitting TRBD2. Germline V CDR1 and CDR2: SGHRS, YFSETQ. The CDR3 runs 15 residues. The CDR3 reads CASSLAGRTTDTQYF. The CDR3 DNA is TGTGCCAGCAGCTTAGCGGGGAGGACCACAGATACGCAGTATTTT.

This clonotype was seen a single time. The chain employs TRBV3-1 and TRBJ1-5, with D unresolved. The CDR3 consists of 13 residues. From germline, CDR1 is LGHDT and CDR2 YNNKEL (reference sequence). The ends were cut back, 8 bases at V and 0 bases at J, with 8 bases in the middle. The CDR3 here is CASGFDSNQPQHF. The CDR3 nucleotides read TGTGCCAGCGGATTTGATAGCAATCAGCCCCAGCATTTT.

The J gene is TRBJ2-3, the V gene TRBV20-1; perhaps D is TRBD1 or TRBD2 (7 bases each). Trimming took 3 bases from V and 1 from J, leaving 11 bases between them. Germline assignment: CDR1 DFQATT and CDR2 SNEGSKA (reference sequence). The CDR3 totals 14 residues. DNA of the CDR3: TGCAGTGCTAGGCAGGGGGGGGGCACAGATACGCAGTATTTT. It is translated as CSARQGGGTDTQYF.